Shown below are 26 T cell receptor beta chains from a single sample sequenced in a study of beta chain features in type 1 diabetes. Sequenced material consisted of expressed TCRB transcripts (all of the isolated RNA was reverse transcribed). The table came from immunoSEQ multiplex PCR; TCRdb's copy has only in-frame clones and leaves some out. The sample shows fewer than 650,000 clones, roughly a sixth of them seen only once. What was sequenced was naive CD4+ T cells from blood. All receptors come from a man between 18 and 29 years old in good health.

This clone has a handful of counts. The chain uses TRBV6-5 and TRBJ2-1, with 9 bases identical to TRBD2. V lost 0 bases, J lost 7 bases, and 4 bases stayed unmatched. CDR1 and CDR2 (germline): MNHEY, SVGAGI. This CDR3 has 15 residues. CDR3 amino acids: CASSYSLAGGNEQFF. The DNA of the CDR3 is TGTGCCAGCAGTTACTCGTTGGCGGGAGGGAATGAGCAGTTCTTC.

This clone was counted ten times or more. This chain connects TRBV11-2 to TRBJ2-3; D is possibly TRBD1 (5 bases). Germline V gene lookup returns CDR1 SGHAT and CDR2 FQNNGV. The V gene lost 1 base and the J gene lost 4 bases, with 6 bases spanning the gap. The CDR3 totals 13 residues. CDR3: CASSLGGADTQYF. DNA for the CDR3: TGTGCCAGCAGCTTAGGGGGCGCAGATACGCAGTATTTT.

This sequence joins TRBV9 and TRBJ1-4; TRBD1 matches 7 bases. Germline V gives CDR1 SGDLS, CDR2 YYNGEE. The CDR3 runs 16 residues. The J segment lost 2 bases and the V segment lost 2 bases, leaving 6 bases of the junction unmatched. This chain's CDR3 is CASSVAPGGTNEKLFF. The DNA of the CDR3 is TGTGCCAGCAGCGTGGCCCCAGGGGGGACTAATGAAAAACTGTTTTTT. The full variable domain, with the rest looked up from reference TRBV9 and TRBJ1-4, is DSGVTQTPKHLITATGQRVTLRCSPRSGDLSVYWYQQSLDQGLQFLIQYYNGEERAKGNILERFSAQQFPDLHSELNLSSLELGDSALYFCASSVAPGGTNEKLFFGSGTQLSVL.

The CDR3 is CASSKTGGAYNEQFF. The CDR3 coding sequence is TGTGCCAGCAGTAAAACAGGGGGGGCCTACAATGAGCAGTTCTTC. This chain links TRBV27 with TRBJ2-1; possibly TRBD1 for D (8 bases). In germline, CDR1 is MNHEY, CDR2 SMNVEV (reference sequence). V lost 5 bases to trimming and J lost 2 bases, with 13 bases between them. CDR3 length equals 15 residues.

The table lists this clone with many counts. Other DNA variants within this sample encode the same CDR3. The CDR3 loop reads CASSLGLASYNEQFF. The CDR3 DNA is TGTGCCAGCAGCTTAGGACTAGCGTCCTACAATGAGCAGTTCTTC. This chain uses TRBV7-9 with TRBJ2-1; TRBD2 aligns across 8 bases. Germline CDR1 SEHNR, CDR2 FQNEAQ (reference sequence). After removal of 1 base from V and 1 base from J, the junction contained 0 bases not matched to a gene. This CDR3 has 15 amino acids.

This chain uses TRBV27 with TRBJ1-4; the match to TRBD1 covers 8 bases. The CDR3 consists of 14 residues. CDR1 and CDR2 from the germline V gene are MNHEY and SMNVEV (reference sequence). V shed 6 bases, J shed 8 bases, and the junction held 8 bases outside the gene matches. The CDR3, as DNA: TGTGCCAGCAGAGTCCTAGGGACAGGAGAAAAACTGTTTTTT. Encoded protein: CASRVLGTGEKLFF. Full variable domain (rest looked up from reference TRBV27 and TRBJ1-4): EAQVTQNPRYLITVTGKKLTVTCSQNMNHEYMSWYRQDPGLGLRQIYYSMNVEVTDKGDVPEGYKVSRKEKRNFPLILESPSPNQTSLYFCASRVLGTGEKLFFGSGTQLSVL.

V is TRBV6-5 and J is TRBJ2-1, with TRBD2 matching over 8 bases. The CDR3 has 15 residues. The trim removed 4 bases at V and 8 bases at J, leaving 10 bases unmatched. Germline CDR1 and CDR2: MNHEY and SVGAGI. CDR3 nucleotides: TGTGCCAGCAGTTTGCGGGGGGCAGGTAGTTATGAGCAGTTCTTC. Protein sequence: CASSLRGAGSYEQFF.

V is TRBV7-3 and J is TRBJ1-6, with D unclear. The V end lost 1 base, the J end lost 7 bases, and 8 bases lay between the germline ends. CDR3 length equals 14 residues. Germline CDR1 is SGHTA and CDR2 is FQGTGA. The CDR3 spells CASSLRQRNSPLHF. The CDR3 region has the DNA TGTGCCAGCAGCTTAAGGCAGAGGAATTCACCCCTCCACTTT.

The chain combines TRBV9 with TRBJ2-5; the D gene is possibly TRBD1 (7 bases). Germline V gives CDR1 SGDLS, CDR2 YYNGEE. The CDR3 has 16 residues. The germline V and J ends were trimmed by 0 bases and 4 bases, with 16 bases remaining between them. Here the CDR3 reads CASSVGWRQGGETQYF. The CDR3, as DNA: TGTGCCAGCAGCGTAGGGTGGAGACAGGGAGGAGAGACCCAGTACTTC.

The V and J genes are TRBV21-1 and TRBJ1-6; TRBD1 is the table's D call, not checked against the DNA. TRBV21-1 is flagged as a pseudogene. The CDR3 covers 18 residues. CDR3 region: CASSKARTGGAGNSPLHF. CDR3 DNA sequence: TGTGCCAGCAGCAAAGCCCGCACAGGGGGCGCCGGAAATTCACCCCTCCACTTT.

The chain recombines TRBV6-1 with TRBJ2-5; D remains ambiguous. This CDR3 is built from 13 residues. From germline, CDR1 is MNHNS and CDR2 SASEGT. V was clipped by 6 bases and J by 0 bases, with 8 bases between them. Here the CDR3 DNA reads TGTGCCAGCAGACAGCTAAACCAAGAGACCCAGTACTTC. It specifies CASRQLNQETQYF.

This clone occurred a few times. The chain recombines TRBV5-4 with TRBJ1-4, with TRBD1 matching 7 bases. V gave up 2 bases and J gave up 8 bases; unmatched junction bases: 3. The CDR3 has 13 residues. Germline V gene data show CDR1 as SGHNT and CDR2 as YYREEE (reference sequence). The CDR3 reads CASSLGTAEKLFF. CDR3 bases: TGTGCCAGCAGCTTAGGGACAGCCGAAAAACTGTTTTTT.

CDR3 region: CASSVRQNTGELFF. The CDR3 nucleotides read TGTGCCAGCAGCGTACGACAGAACACCGGGGAGCTGTTTTTT. This chain joins TRBV6-6 and TRBJ2-2; D not resolved. The CDR3 loop spans 14 amino acids. The germline V gene encodes CDR1 MNHNY and CDR2 SVGAGI (reference sequence). The V end lost 6 bases, the J end lost 1 base, and 9 bases lay between the germline ends.

The J gene is TRBJ1-5, the V gene TRBV15, with unresolved D. Germline values: CDR1 LNHNV, CDR2 YYDKDF (reference sequence). The CDR3 totals 15 residues. V lost 0 bases, J lost 5 bases, and 11 bases lay in between. CDR3 DNA sequence: TGTGCCACCAGCAGAGATATAGGCAGCTATCAGCCCCAGCATTTT. This codes for CATSRDIGSYQPQHF.

The chain carries TRBV27 and TRBJ2-1; 9 bases map to TRBD1. Germline CDR1 is MNHEY and CDR2 is SMNVEV (reference sequence). V dropped 5 bases and J dropped 4; count of bases not matched to a gene: 12. This CDR3 is built from 17 residues. In DNA, the CDR3 is TGTGCCAGCAGTCCGGCAAAAGGACAGGGGAGGTACAATGAGCAGTTCTTC. Its translation: CASSPAKGQGRYNEQFF.

This clone has a handful of counts. The chain recombines TRBV28 with TRBJ2-7; TRBD1 aligns across 7 bases. This CDR3 is 15 amino acids long. With V trimmed by 4 bases and J by 1 base, 7 bases remained unmatched. Germline V gene sequence: CDR1 MDHEN, CDR2 SYDVKM. As DNA, the CDR3 is TGTGCCAGCAGTTCCTCCGGGACAGATTCCTACGAGCAGTACTTC. Translating gives CASSSSGTDSYEQYF. The entire variable domain, with the rest obtained from reference TRBV28 and TRBJ2-7, is as follows: DVKVTQSSRYLVKRTGEKVFLECVQDMDHENMFWYRQDPGLGLRLIYFSYDVKMKEKGDIPEGYSVSREKKERFSLILESASTNQTSMYLCASSSSGTDSYEQYFGPGTRLTVT.

This clone has just a few counts. The chain combines TRBV6-5 with TRBJ1-3; D call uncertain. The CDR3 is 16 amino acids. Germline CDR1 is MNHEY and CDR2 is SVGAGI. The germline V and J ends were trimmed by 0 bases and 0 bases, with 9 bases remaining between them. The CDR3 DNA follows: TGTGCCAGCAGTTACTCCGCCGCGAGCTCTGGAAACACCATATATTTT. It translates to CASSYSAASSGNTIYF.

This clone turned up a few times. The chain links TRBV23-1 to TRBJ2-7, with TRBD1 matching 7 bases. TRBV23-1 is annotated as an ORF whose role is uncertain. J was trimmed by 0 bases and V by 2 bases; bases with no gene match: 10. This CDR3 spans 17 amino acids. CDR3 nucleotides: TGCGCCAGCAGTCAACCGGGGACAGCAGCTAACTCCTACGAGCAGTACTTC. Translation gives CASSQPGTAANSYEQYF.

This clone was detected a few times. The rearrangement joins TRBV9 to TRBJ1-2; the match to TRBD1 covers 8 bases. Germline-derived CDR1 and CDR2 are SGDLS and YYNGEE. The CDR3 consists of 13 residues. The V segment lost 5 bases and the J segment 5 bases; nucleotides outside the gene matches: 5. CDR3 sequence reads: CASRKTGGYGYTF. CDR3 sequence (DNA): TGTGCCAGCAGGAAAACAGGGGGTTATGGCTACACCTTC.

The genes are TRBV27 and TRBJ2-1; TRBD1 agrees at 9 bases. Germline V gene data show CDR1 as MNHEY and CDR2 as SMNVEV (reference sequence). The trim removed 5 bases at V and 6 bases at J, leaving 8 bases unmatched. This CDR3 comprises 15 residues. The CDR3 loop is CASSLRDRETNEQFF. In DNA form, the CDR3 reads TGTGCCAGCAGTCTTCGGGACAGGGAAACCAATGAGCAGTTCTTC.

This clone has only a few counts. This chain links TRBV28 with TRBJ2-3; no firm D call. V was clipped by 3 bases and J by 0 bases, with 10 bases between them. CDR1 is MDHEN and CDR2 is SYDVKM in the germline V gene. The CDR3 has 15 amino acids. The CDR3 spells CASSFPKTSTDTQYF. In DNA, the CDR3 is TGTGCCAGCAGTTTCCCAAAGACTAGCACAGATACGCAGTATTTT.

This clone was seen a handful of times. The same CDR3 is also encoded by other DNA sequences in this sample. V usage is TRBV5-1 and J usage is TRBJ2-2; maybe TRBD1 (5 bases). This CDR3 has 16 residues. V dropped 3 bases and J dropped 0 bases, with 12 bases sitting between them. Germline loops: CDR1 SGHRS, CDR2 YFSETQ. This chain's CDR3 is CASSWATGPNTGELFF. The CDR3 nucleotides read TGCGCCAGCAGCTGGGCAACAGGCCCGAACACCGGGGAGCTGTTTTTT.

J is TRBJ2-2 and V is TRBV7-2; D may be TRBD2 (6 bases). Germline CDR1 reads SGHTA; CDR2 reads FQGNSA. The CDR3 contains 18 residues. V lost 4 bases to trimming and J lost 4 bases, with 22 bases between them. The CDR3 DNA reads as TGTGCCAGCAGCTCAGCGGGTGGGACTCCCCGGGGCACCGGGGAGCTGTTTTTT. Amino acids: CASSSAGGTPRGTGELFF.

A few counts support this clone. The gene calls are TRBV7-3 and TRBJ2-3, with 9 bases that match TRBD1. Germline assignment: CDR1 SGHTA and CDR2 FQGTGA. This CDR3 comprises 14 residues. Trimming at V came to 5 bases and at J to 4 bases, leaving 4 bases not matched to a gene. The CDR3 is CASSGTGSPDTQYF. CDR3 in DNA: TGTGCCAGCAGCGGGACAGGGAGTCCAGATACGCAGTATTTT.

The chain uses TRBV7-3 and TRBJ2-1; TRBD2 matches at 7 bases. The CDR3 contains 13 residues. V shed 3 bases and J 13 bases; nucleotides not matched to a gene: 9. Germline V gene lookup returns CDR1 SGHTA and CDR2 FQGTGA. CDR3 in amino acids: CASSFGEGGVQFF. CDR3 sequence (DNA): TGTGCCAGCAGCTTTGGGGAGGGAGGGGTTCAGTTCTTC.

This clone was detected a few times. The rearrangement joins TRBV30 to TRBJ1-1; weak D call: TRBD1 (5 bases). CDR1 is GTSNPN, CDR2 SVGIG, per germline (reference sequence). V was clipped by 2 bases and J by 7 bases, with 17 bases between them. CDR3 length: 14 residues. The CDR3: CAWSQYWGGNEAFF. Written as DNA, the CDR3 is TGTGCCTGGAGTCAGTACTGGGGCGGGAATGAAGCTTTCTTT.